These 12 T cell receptor beta chains were all obtained from the same sample, sequenced in a study of T-cell reconstitution after alpha-beta-depleted transplantation in children. Molecular barcoding with unique molecular identifiers was used for the TCRbeta library. From the PCR reads, TCRdb called clonotypes with MiXCR, one entry per CDR3 protein. Here the sample spans approximately 980,000 distinct CDR3 sequences, around 30% being singletons. The starting material was PBMCs, mostly from graft donor cells, obtained 360 days after TCRalphabeta/CD19-depleted stem cell transplant. The receptors here all came from a boy under two years old who had a stem cell transplant for SCID, so the T cells may come from the graft donor.

The chain has TRBV11-1 and TRBJ2-1; TRBD1 is a possible D gene (5 bases). CDR3 size: 11 residues. Trimming pared 7 bases from V and 7 bases from J, leaving 8 bases between. Germline-derived CDR1 and CDR2 are SGHAT and FQDESV (reference sequence). CDR3 DNA: TGTGCCAGCAAAAGGGGTAATGAGCAGTTCTTC. This encodes CASKRGNEQFF.

The chain joins TRBV5-1 to TRBJ1-4; 11 bases line up with TRBD1. The V and J ends lost 7 bases and 5 bases, in that order; junction bases with no gene match: 10. This CDR3 spans 16 amino acids. Germline-derived CDR1 and CDR2 are SGHRS and YFSETQ. The CDR3 DNA reads TGCGCCAGCCGACGGACAGGGGGCGTGAGGAATGAAAAACTGTTTTTT. This codes for CASRRTGGVRNEKLFF.

The V gene is TRBV3-1, the J gene TRBJ2-1, with D unclear. CDR3 length: 17 residues. CDR1 is LGHDT and CDR2 is YNNKEL in the germline V gene (reference sequence). V lost 4 bases and J 1 base, leaving 17 bases between the germline ends. The CDR3 sequence: CASSPRLASQSYNEQFF. The CDR3 nucleotides are TGTGCCAGCAGCCCCCGGCTCGCCTCCCAATCCTACAATGAGCAGTTCTTC.

This clonotype turned up a few times. The J gene is TRBJ2-7, the V gene TRBV20-1; D is uncertain. This CDR3 is built from 13 residues. Trimming pared 0 bases from V and 3 bases from J, leaving 9 bases between. Germline V gene sequence: CDR1 DFQATT, CDR2 SNEGSKA (reference sequence). CDR3 DNA sequence: TGCAGTGCTAGAGAGGGGAAGTACTACGAGCAGTACTTC. It translates to CSAREGKYYEQYF.

The chain links TRBV9 to TRBJ2-3, with 14 positions matching TRBD2. J was trimmed by 3 bases and V by 5 bases; bases with no gene match: 14. Germline V lookup: CDR1 SGDLS, CDR2 YYNGEE. The CDR3 spans 19 residues. In DNA, the CDR3 is TGTGCCAGCAGTGGAGACAGGGGGGGACTAGCGGGGGAGACAGATACGCAGTATTTT. Translated: CASSGDRGGLAGETDTQYF.

The V gene is TRBV20-1, the J gene TRBJ1-6, with D perhaps matching TRBD1 (6 bases). CDR3 length: 15 amino acids. Per the germline V gene, CDR1 is DFQATT and CDR2 is SNEGSKA (reference sequence). Trimming cost V 3 bases and J 9 bases, with 18 bases left between them. The CDR3 region is CSARGEGGRVSPLHF. CDR3 bases: TGCAGTGCTAGGGGGGAGGGGGGGCGAGTTTCACCCCTCCACTTT.

The V call is TRBV12-3 or TRBV12-4, the J call TRBJ2-7; maybe TRBD1 (7 bases). This CDR3 has 14 residues. Trimming stripped 6 bases from V and 8 bases from J, with 20 bases between. The CDR3, as DNA: TGTGCCAGCAGGGGGGGACAGCTCTCCCCTAAGCAGTACTTC. Residues: CASRGGQLSPKQYF.

CDR3 residues: CASSLQAPKETQYF. The CDR3 DNA sequence: TGTGCCAGCAGCTTACAAGCCCCCAAAGAGACCCAGTACTTC. The chain links TRBV7-9 to TRBJ2-5; D remains unclear. Germline loops: CDR1 SEHNR, CDR2 FQNEAQ (reference sequence). The CDR3 totals 14 residues. V shed 2 bases and J shed 3 bases, with 10 bases lying between them.

The chain is built from TRBV7-2 and TRBJ2-7; D may be TRBD1 (5 bases). Germline CDR1 is SGHTA and CDR2 is FQGNSA. This CDR3 comprises 14 residues. The V gene lost 5 bases and the J gene lost 3 bases, with 14 bases spanning the gap. This chain's CDR3 is CASSPDSSFYEQYF. CDR3 nucleotide sequence: TGTGCCAGCAGCCCAGACAGTTCTTTCTACGAGCAGTACTTC.

The rearrangement links TRBV20-1 to TRBJ1-1; TRBD1 aligns across 11 bases. Germline values: CDR1 DFQATT, CDR2 SNEGSKA (reference sequence). The CDR3 is made up of 15 amino acids. V dropped 6 bases and J dropped 0; count of bases not matched to a gene: 6. The CDR3 spells CSAVGTGGVNTEAFF. As DNA, the CDR3 is TGCAGTGCCGTCGGGACAGGGGGGGTGAACACTGAAGCTTTCTTT.

This clonotype was recorded a few times. This chain connects TRBV28 to TRBJ2-3; 12 positions match TRBD2. V dropped 5 bases and J dropped 8; count of bases not matched to a gene: 17. Germline CDR1 MDHEN, CDR2 SYDVKM. The CDR3 extends over 18 amino acids. CDR3 residues: CASSPPSSSGGARGTQYF. CDR3 in DNA: TGTGCCAGCAGTCCCCCCTCTTCTAGCGGGGGGGCAAGGGGTACGCAGTATTTT.

J is TRBJ2-1 and V is TRBV7-2; 9 positions match TRBD2. This CDR3 has 14 residues. After removal of 6 bases from V and 9 bases from J, the junction contained 9 bases not matched to a gene. Looked up from germline, CDR1 is SGHTA and CDR2 is FQGNSA. CDR3 protein: CASSRGRAGGEQFF. As DNA, the CDR3 is TGTGCCAGCAGTCGGGGACGAGCGGGGGGTGAGCAGTTCTTC. The complete variable domain, with remaining parts taken from reference TRBV7-2 and TRBJ2-1, reads GAGVSQSPSNKVTEKGKDVELRCDPISGHTALYWYRQSLGQGLEFLIYFQGNSAPDKSGLPSDRFSAERTGGSVSTLTIQRTQQEDSAVYLCASSRGRAGGEQFFGPGTRLTVL.